Presented here are 22 T cell receptor beta chains from one specimen sequenced in a study of T cells in Graves' hyperthyroidism and ophthalmopathy. Amplification yielded TCR beta CDR3 regions, with RNA transcripts as the source. TCR CDR3 underwent first-round RT-PCR with the HTBI primer set. One entry per CDR3 protein results from TCRdb running MiXCR on the multiplex PCR reads. This sample has 350,000 to 400,000 distinct CDR3 sequences, with under 20% found just once. The sample comprised blood. The receptor source for this set is a woman between 18 and 29 years old with Graves' hyperthyroidism.

This clonotype was detected only once. The germline gene is not matched at one end of the junction; a read error may be the cause. V and J are TRBV6-1 and TRBJ1-2; tentatively, D is TRBD1 (5 bases). The germline V gene has CDR1 MNHNS and CDR2 SASEGT. The CDR3 runs 14 residues. CDR3: CASSEAGANSGYTF. As DNA, the CDR3 is TGTGCCAGCAGTGAAGCCGGGGCAAACTCTGGCTACACCTTC.

The sample holds many counts of this clonotype. The V and J genes are TRBV27 and TRBJ1-2, with TRBD1 matching 10 bases. The CDR3 runs to 15 residues. V dropped 5 bases and J dropped 2; count of bases not matched to a gene: 5. The germline CDR1 and CDR2 sequences are MNHEY and SMNVEV (reference sequence). The CDR3 here is CASSRPGQGNYGYTF. The CDR3 DNA is TGTGCCAGCAGTCGACCGGGACAGGGGAACTATGGCTACACCTTC.

This clonotype was counted ten times or more. The chain recombines TRBV29-1 with TRBJ1-2; 7 bases are a match to TRBD1. Germline CDR1 and CDR2: SQVTM and ANQGSEA. With V trimmed by 6 bases and J by 2 bases, 6 bases remained unmatched. The CDR3 is 13 amino acids. CDR3: CSVGQAANYGYTF. For the CDR3, the DNA is TGCAGCGTCGGACAGGCGGCGAACTATGGCTACACCTTC.

The sample holds many counts of this clonotype. The genes are TRBV24-1 and TRBJ2-7, with a weak D call TRBD1 (6 bases). V was trimmed by 3 bases and J by 3 bases, leaving 11 bases between them. The CDR3 covers 14 residues. From germline, CDR1 is KGHDR and CDR2 SFDVKD. The CDR3 DNA reads TGTGCCACCAGTGATAGTGGACAGCTCTACGAGCAGTACTTC. It codes for CATSDSGQLYEQYF.

The V call is TRBV3-1, the J call TRBJ2-5; 15 bases agree with TRBD2. This CDR3 comprises 17 residues. Germline lookup yields CDR1 LGHDT and CDR2 YNNKEL (reference sequence). The trim removed 2 bases at V and 2 bases at J, leaving 3 bases unmatched. The CDR3 sequence is CASSQPGLAGGQETQYF. DNA of the CDR3: TGTGCCAGCAGCCAACCGGGACTAGCGGGGGGTCAAGAGACCCAGTACTTC.

The chain combines TRBV12-3 or TRBV12-4 with TRBJ1-2; no clear D. CDR3 length: 10 residues. V was clipped by 10 bases and J by 11 bases, with 14 bases between them. The CDR3 DNA reads as TGTGCCATCACCTTAGGTGGTTACACCTTC. This gives the protein CAITLGGYTF.

This clonotype was observed many times. This chain uses TRBV20-1 with TRBJ1-1, with 7 bases lining up with TRBD1. The trim removed 0 bases at V and 4 bases at J, leaving 8 bases unmatched. Germline loops: CDR1 DFQATT, CDR2 SNEGSKA (reference sequence). The CDR3 has 15 residues. CDR3 DNA: TGCAGTGCTAGAGACAGGGGGGAGGGAGGCACTGAAGCTTTCTTT. The encoded protein is CSARDRGEGGTEAFF.

This clonotype has ten or more counts. V usage is TRBV12-3 or TRBV12-4 and J usage is TRBJ2-5; D gene ambiguous. Trimming shortened V by 8 bases and J by 2 bases, and 12 bases separated the two germline ends. The CDR3 is made up of 13 amino acids. The CDR3 DNA reads TGTGCCAGCTCTAAGTTGGGACAAGAGACCCAGTACTTC. It specifies CASSKLGQETQYF.

Many counts were recorded for this clonotype. The rearrangement uses TRBV20-1 and TRBJ2-5; D is undetermined. The germline gives CDR1 DFQATT, CDR2 SNEGSKA (reference sequence). The CDR3 has 13 amino acids. The germline V and J ends were trimmed by 3 bases and 2 bases, with 10 bases remaining between them. The CDR3 nucleotides read TGCAGTGCTAGCCTTGGGCTTCAAGAGACCCAGTACTTC. Encoded protein: CSASLGLQETQYF.

This clonotype was seen a few times. CDR3 loop: CASSHYVDRPPYEQYV. CDR3 coding DNA: TGCGCCAGCAGCCACTACGTGGACAGGCCACCCTACGAGCAGTACGTC. The genes are TRBV4-1 and TRBJ2-7; 7 bases match TRBD1. The ends lost 3 bases at V and 2 bases at J; junction bases unmatched: 10. Germline V CDR1 and CDR2: MGHRA, YSYEKL. The CDR3 is 16 residues long.

This clonotype was seen ten or more times. The rearrangement uses TRBV6-1 and TRBJ1-5, with TRBD1 matching over 7 bases. CDR3 length: 15 residues. Trimming cost V 6 bases and J 1 base; bases outside gene matches: 6. In germline, CDR1 is MNHNS, CDR2 SASEGT. CDR3 nucleotides: TGTGCCAGCAGAAGACAGGGTCTGAGCAATCAGCCCCAGCATTTT. As protein: CASRRQGLSNQPQHF.

The chain uses TRBV20-1 and TRBJ1-2; D is perhaps TRBD1 (5 bases). CDR1 DFQATT and CDR2 SNEGSKA come from the germline V gene (reference sequence). The ends were cut back, 1 base at V and 3 bases at J, with 24 bases in the middle. The CDR3 runs 18 residues. In DNA form, the CDR3 reads TGCAGTGCTAGAGTTTCCGCATGGGGACCTCTCCAATACTATGGCTACACCTTC. Translated, it gives CSARVSAWGPLQYYGYTF.

The chain has TRBV30 and TRBJ1-2; D gene uncertain. The CDR3 spans 14 residues. V lost 0 bases and J lost 4, with 12 bases in between. Germline V gives CDR1 GTSNPN, CDR2 SVGIG (reference sequence). The DNA for the CDR3 is TGTGCCTGGAGTGTACTAGGGTTCGTCTATGGCTACACCTTC. As protein: CAWSVLGFVYGYTF.

Many counts were recorded for this clonotype. DNA of the CDR3: TGTGCCAGTAGTCTCAGGGCATATTCCTACGAGCAGTACTTC. It specifies CASSLRAYSYEQYF. V gene TRBV19 combines with J gene TRBJ2-7, with D possibly TRBD1 on 5 matching bases. Trimming stripped 5 bases from V and 1 base from J, with 12 bases between. Per the germline V gene, CDR1 is LNHDA and CDR2 is SQIVND (reference sequence). This CDR3 has 14 amino acids. The complete variable domain, with remaining parts taken from reference TRBV19 and TRBJ2-7, reads DGGITQSPKYLFRKEGQNVTLSCEQNLNHDAMYWYRQDPGQGLRLIYYSQIVNDFQKGDIAEGYSVSREKKESFPLTVTSAQKNPTAFYLCASSLRAYSYEQYFGPGTRLTVT.

At least ten counts were recorded for this clonotype. V and J are TRBV7-8 and TRBJ2-7; possible D gene TRBD1, 5 bases. This CDR3 spans 17 amino acids. V shed 4 bases and J shed 3 bases, with 22 bases lying between them. Germline CDR1 SGHVS, CDR2 FQNEAQ. CDR3 nucleotides: TGTGCCAGCAGCTCTTTTCCTCGTCAGGGATCGGTCTACGAGCAGTACTTC. This sequence encodes CASSSFPRQGSVYEQYF.

The chain couples TRBV28 to TRBJ1-1; D call uncertain. V dropped 5 bases and J dropped 7 bases, with 17 bases sitting between them. Germline V gives CDR1 MDHEN, CDR2 SYDVKM. CDR3 length equals 14 residues. The CDR3 DNA reads as TGTGCCAGCAGTGCCCCGGACGGGGTGGGTGAAGCTTTCTTT. This codes for CASSAPDGVGEAFF.

This clonotype was seen repeatedly, ten times or more. The rearrangement joins TRBV2 to TRBJ2-2; 8 bases agree with TRBD2. Trimming cost V 6 bases and J 5 bases; bases outside gene matches: 2. Per germline, CDR1 SNHLY and CDR2 FYNNEI. The CDR3 has 13 residues. The CDR3 here is CASSGTRTGELFF. In DNA, the CDR3 is TGTGCCAGCAGCGGGACTAGGACCGGGGAGCTGTTTTTT.

There are many counts of this clonotype. V gene TRBV20-1 combines with J gene TRBJ2-5; 10 positions agree with TRBD2. Germline CDR1 DFQATT, CDR2 SNEGSKA (reference sequence). There are 14 residues in the CDR3. J was trimmed by 3 bases and V by 2 bases; bases with no gene match: 3. CDR3: CSARSTSGEETQYF. The CDR3 region has the DNA TGCAGTGCTAGATCAACTAGCGGGGAAGAGACCCAGTACTTC.

There are many counts of this clonotype. The chain links TRBV27 to TRBJ1-2; D is perhaps TRBD1 (6 bases). This CDR3 is built from 15 residues. In germline, CDR1 is MNHEY, CDR2 SMNVEV (reference sequence). Trimming took off 3 bases at V and 4 bases at J, with 15 bases between the two ends. This CDR3 is CASSFVGGRGYGYTF. The DNA for the CDR3 is TGTGCCAGCAGTTTTGTCGGGGGGCGCGGCTATGGCTACACCTTC.

At least ten counts were recorded for this clonotype. V usage is TRBV20-1 and J usage is TRBJ2-7, with D tentatively TRBD1 (6 bases). Germline CDR1 is DFQATT and CDR2 is SNEGSKA (reference sequence). Trimming removed 1 base from V and 2 bases from J, with 15 bases in between. The CDR3 length is 15 residues. In DNA form, the CDR3 reads TGCAGTGCTAGAGCCGGGACAAGAATTACCTACGAGCAGTACTTC. Its protein is CSARAGTRITYEQYF.

This clonotype was observed at least ten times. The CDR3 nucleotides read TGTGCCAGGGGACAGGGGGACGAGCAGTACTTC. It specifies CARGQGDEQYF. The gene calls are TRBV6-1 and TRBJ2-7; TRBD1 aligns across 11 bases. This CDR3 is 11 amino acids long. Germline trimming cut 9 bases from V and 5 bases from J; bases unmatched to any gene: 0. Germline loops: CDR1 MNHNS, CDR2 SASEGT.

This clonotype was seen at least ten times. A read error may be the cause here, since a much bigger clone is one base away. The CDR3, as DNA: TGTGCCAGCAGTGACCTAGCGGGGGGCACAGGTACGCAGTATTTT. This gives the protein CASSDLAGGTGTQYF. This rearrangement joins TRBV6-4 to TRBJ2-3, with TRBD2 matching 11 bases. Germline V gives CDR1 MRHNA, CDR2 SNTAGT. There are 15 residues in the CDR3.